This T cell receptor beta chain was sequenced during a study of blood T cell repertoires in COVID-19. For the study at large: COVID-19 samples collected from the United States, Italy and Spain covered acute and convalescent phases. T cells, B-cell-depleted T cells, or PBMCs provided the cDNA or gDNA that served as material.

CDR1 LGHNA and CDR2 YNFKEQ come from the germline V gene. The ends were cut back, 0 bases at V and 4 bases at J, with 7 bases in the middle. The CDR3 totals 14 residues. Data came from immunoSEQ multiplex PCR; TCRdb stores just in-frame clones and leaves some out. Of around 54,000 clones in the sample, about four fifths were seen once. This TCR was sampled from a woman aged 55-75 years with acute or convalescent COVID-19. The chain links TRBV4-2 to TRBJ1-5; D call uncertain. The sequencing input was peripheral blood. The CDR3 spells CASSQEAENQPQHF. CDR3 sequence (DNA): TGTGCCAGCAGCCAAGAGGCAGAAAATCAGCCCCAGCATTTT.